The clone carrying this TCR beta chain was seen many times. The CDR3 extends over 14 amino acids. V lost 0 bases and J lost 4; bases outside the gene matches: 3. CDR1 and CDR2 from the germline V gene are SGDLS and YYNGEE. The data originate from a study of T-cell reconstitution after alpha-beta-depleted transplantation in children. The TCRbeta library incorporated unique molecular identifiers. A single record per CDR3 protein comes from TCRdb applying MiXCR to the PCR reads. The data contain over 85,000 distinct CDR3 sequences, approximately 10% of them singletons. The receptor's source is a human donor who donated a stem cell graft to a child with acute lymphoblastic leukemia. The sequencing here drew on PBMCs from the stem cell graft donor, taken from the stem cell graft. The rearrangement uses TRBV9 and TRBJ1-2; TRBD1 matches at 7 bases. The CDR3 reads CASSVEDRAYGYTF. Written as DNA, the CDR3 is TGTGCCAGCAGCGTAGAAGACAGGGCCTATGGCTACACCTTC. Supplemented by reference TRBV9 and TRBJ1-2, the full variable domain reads DSGVTQTPKHLITATGQRVTLRCSPRSGDLSVYWYQQSLDQGLQFLIQYYNGEERAKGNILERFSAQQFPDLHSELNLSSLELGDSALYFCASSVEDRAYGYTFGSGTRLTVV.